This TCR beta chain was sequenced in a study of cytomegalovirus exposure and HLA in healthy donors. Study results and limitations: Later, TCR association rates were found to vary by HLA locus, highest for DRB1 and lowest for HLA-C.

With 60 Vbeta and 13 Jbeta primers, the PCR was carried out. Profiled with immunoSEQ multiplex PCR; TCRdb holds only in-frame clones, not every one. The sample contains under 200,000 clones, around 86% of which appear only once. To note about this clone: The antigen is not known.

These donors, healthy bone marrow donors, were studied. Germline V gives CDR1 WSHSY, CDR2 SAAADI. Trimming removed 7 bases from V and 1 base from J, with 10 bases in between. This CDR3 has 13 residues. The TCR originated in a man aged 35 to 55 in good health and CMV-seropositive. Sequencing input: PBMCs. The chain couples TRBV10-2 to TRBJ1-1; unclear D gene. The CDR3 sequence: CASTRSRNTEAFF. In nucleotides, the CDR3 is TGCGCCAGCACTCGGTCGCGGAACACTGAAGCTTTCTTT.